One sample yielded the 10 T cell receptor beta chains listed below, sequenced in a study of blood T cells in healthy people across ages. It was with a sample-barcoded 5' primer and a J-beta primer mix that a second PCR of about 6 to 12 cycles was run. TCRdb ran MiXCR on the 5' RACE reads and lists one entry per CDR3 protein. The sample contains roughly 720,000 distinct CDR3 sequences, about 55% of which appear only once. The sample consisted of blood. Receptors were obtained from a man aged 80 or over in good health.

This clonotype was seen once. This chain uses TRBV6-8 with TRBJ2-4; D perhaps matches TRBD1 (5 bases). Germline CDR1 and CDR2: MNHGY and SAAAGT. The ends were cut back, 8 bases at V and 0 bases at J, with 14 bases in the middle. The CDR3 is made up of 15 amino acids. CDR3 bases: TGTGCCAGCCATACAGGCGACCTAGCCAAAAACATTCAGTACTTC. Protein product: CASHTGDLAKNIQYF.

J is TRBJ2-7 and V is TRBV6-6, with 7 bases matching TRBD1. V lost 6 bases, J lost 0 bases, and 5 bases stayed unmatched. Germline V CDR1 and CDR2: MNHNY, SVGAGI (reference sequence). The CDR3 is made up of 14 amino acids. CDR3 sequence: CASRGTVPSYEQYF. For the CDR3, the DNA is TGTGCCAGCAGGGGGACAGTCCCCTCCTACGAGCAGTACTTC.

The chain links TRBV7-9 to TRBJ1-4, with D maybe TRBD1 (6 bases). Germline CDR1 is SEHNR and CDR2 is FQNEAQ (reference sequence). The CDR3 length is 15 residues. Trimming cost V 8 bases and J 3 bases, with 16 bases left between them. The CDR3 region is CASRPPGAANEKLFF. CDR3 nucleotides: TGTGCCAGCCGGCCCCCGGGGGCTGCTAATGAAAAACTGTTTTTT.

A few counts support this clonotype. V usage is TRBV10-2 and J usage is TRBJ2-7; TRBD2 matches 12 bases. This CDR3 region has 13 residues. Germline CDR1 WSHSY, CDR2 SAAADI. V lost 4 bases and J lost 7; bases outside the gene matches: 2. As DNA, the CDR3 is TGCGCCAGCAGTGTTCTAGCGGGAGGGGAGCAGTACTTC. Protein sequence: CASSVLAGGEQYF.

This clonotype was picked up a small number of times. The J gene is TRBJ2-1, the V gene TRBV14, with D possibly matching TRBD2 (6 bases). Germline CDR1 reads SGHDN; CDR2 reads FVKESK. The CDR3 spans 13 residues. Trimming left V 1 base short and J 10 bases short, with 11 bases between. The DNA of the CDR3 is TGTGCCAGCAGCCAAGTGGGAGGTCGGGAGCAGTTCTTC. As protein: CASSQVGGREQFF.

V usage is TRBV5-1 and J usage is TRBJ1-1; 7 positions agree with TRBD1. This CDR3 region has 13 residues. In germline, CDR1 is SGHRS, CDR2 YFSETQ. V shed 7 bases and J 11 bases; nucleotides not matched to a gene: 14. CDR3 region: CASSTGRSLEAFF. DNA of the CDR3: TGCGCCAGCTCGACAGGGAGGTCGCTTGAGGCTTTCTTT.

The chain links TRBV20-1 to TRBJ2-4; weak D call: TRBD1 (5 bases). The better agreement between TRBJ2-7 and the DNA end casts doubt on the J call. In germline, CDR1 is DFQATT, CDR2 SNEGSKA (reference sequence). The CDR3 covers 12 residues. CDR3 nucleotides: TGCAGTGCAGGGGCTCCTAACTACGAGCAGTACTTC. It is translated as CSAGAPNYEQYF.

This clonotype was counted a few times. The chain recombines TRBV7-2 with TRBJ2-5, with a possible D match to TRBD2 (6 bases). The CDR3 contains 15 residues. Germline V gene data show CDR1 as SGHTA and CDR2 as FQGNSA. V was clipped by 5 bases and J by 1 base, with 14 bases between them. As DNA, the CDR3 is TGTGCCAGCAGCACATCCGGGACTTTCCAAGAGACCCAGTACTTC. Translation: CASSTSGTFQETQYF.

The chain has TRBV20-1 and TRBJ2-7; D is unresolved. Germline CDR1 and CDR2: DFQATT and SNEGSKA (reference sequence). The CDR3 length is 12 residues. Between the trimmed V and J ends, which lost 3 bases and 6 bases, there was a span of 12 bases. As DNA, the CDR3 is TGCAGTGCTAGCGGTGGATTGCGCGAGCAGTACTTC. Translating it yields CSASGGLREQYF.

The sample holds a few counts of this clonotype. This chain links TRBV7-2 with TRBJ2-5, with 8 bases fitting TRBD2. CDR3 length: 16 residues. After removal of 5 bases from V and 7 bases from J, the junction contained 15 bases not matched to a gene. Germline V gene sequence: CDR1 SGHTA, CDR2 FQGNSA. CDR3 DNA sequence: TGTGCCAGCAGCCCCGGGACTAGTGTAAGAGTAGGGACCCAGTACTTC. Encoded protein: CASSPGTSVRVGTQYF.